The 17 T cell receptor beta chains reported below all come from one sample, sequenced in a study of T cells in Graves' hyperthyroidism and ophthalmopathy. Amplification of TCR beta CDR3 regions was performed using RNA transcripts as template. TCR CDR3 underwent first-round RT-PCR with the HTBI primer set. TCRdb fed the multiplex PCR reads into MiXCR, producing one record per CDR3 protein. The data contain 140,000 or so distinct CDR3 sequences, around 21% of them singletons. Material for sequencing was blood. These receptors were collected from a woman aged 50 to 60 with Graves' hyperthyroidism that later progressed to Graves' ophthalmopathy.

This clonotype was counted ten times or more. The rearrangement joins TRBV30 to TRBJ1-6, with D possibly being TRBD1 (5 bases). This CDR3 is built from 13 residues. In germline, CDR1 is GTSNPN, CDR2 SVGIG (reference sequence). V lost 0 bases, J lost 5 bases, and 5 bases lay in between. For the CDR3, the DNA is TGTGCCTGGAGTGTGGACAATAATTCACCCCTCCACTTT. Amino acids: CAWSVDNNSPLHF.

The J gene is TRBJ1-5, the V gene TRBV5-5; D remains ambiguous. V was shortened by 6 bases and J by 4 bases, with 17 bases between the two germline ends. Germline CDR1 reads SGHKS; CDR2 reads YYEKEE (reference sequence). This CDR3 has 15 amino acids. This CDR3 reads CASTQSGGENQPQHF. The CDR3 DNA is TGTGCCAGCACCCAATCCGGCGGAGAGAATCAGCCCCAGCATTTT.

The table lists this clonotype with many counts. The chain employs TRBV12-3 or TRBV12-4 and TRBJ2-6, with 7 bases aligning to TRBD1. V gave up 5 bases and J gave up 2 bases; unmatched junction bases: 0. The CDR3 consists of 14 residues. CDR3 loop: CASSQGAGANVLTF. The DNA for the CDR3 is TGTGCCAGCAGTCAGGGGGCTGGGGCCAACGTCCTGACTTTC.

This clonotype was seen repeatedly, ten times or more. This chain connects TRBV27 to TRBJ1-6, with 9 bases matching TRBD1. With 3 bases clipped from V and 9 bases from J, the junction kept 6 bases outside the gene matches. CDR3 length: 15 residues. The germline V gene has CDR1 MNHEY and CDR2 SMNVEV (reference sequence). CDR3: CASSFLGQGGSPLHF. The DNA of the CDR3 is TGTGCCAGCAGTTTCTTGGGACAGGGAGGTTCACCCCTCCACTTT.

The gene calls are TRBV6-1 and TRBJ2-7; 7 nucleotides agree with TRBD2. Germline trimming cut 3 bases from V and 3 bases from J; bases unmatched to any gene: 2. The V gene's germline CDR1 is MNHNS and CDR2 SASEGT. The CDR3 is 13 amino acids. Here the CDR3 DNA reads TGTGCCAGCAGTGAGCGGGAGTTCTACGAGCAGTACTTC. As protein: CASSEREFYEQYF.

This clonotype was observed a handful of times. The chain carries TRBV25-1 and TRBJ2-3; 9 bases fit TRBD2. There are 15 residues in the CDR3. The junction had 10 bases not matched to a gene; V was cut back by 2 bases and J by 10 bases. The V gene's germline CDR1 is MGHDK and CDR2 SYGVNS. CDR3 amino acids: CASSERFISGSSQYF. DNA for the CDR3: TGTGCCAGCAGTGAAAGGTTTATTAGCGGGAGCTCGCAGTATTTT.

The CDR3 DNA sequence: TGCGCCAGCGGCCGAGACCGAAGCCATGAAGCATTCGAGCAGTACTTC. It encodes CASGRDRSHEAFEQYF. V and J are TRBV4-1 and TRBJ2-7; D not certain. Trimming stripped 8 bases from V and 6 bases from J, with 26 bases between. Germline CDR1 MGHRA, CDR2 YSYEKL. This CDR3 region has 16 residues.

The sample holds a few counts of this clonotype. The V gene is TRBV27, the J gene TRBJ1-3, with 7 bases identical to TRBD1. V was clipped by 6 bases and J by 2 bases; unmatched bases: 7. Germline V gene sequence: CDR1 MNHEY, CDR2 SMNVEV (reference sequence). This CDR3 has 15 amino acids. CDR3 sequence (DNA): TGTGCCAGCAGCTCCGACAGGGTGCCTGGAAACACCATATATTTT. Amino acid sequence: CASSSDRVPGNTIYF.

The chain couples TRBV5-1 to TRBJ2-5; 7 positions agree with TRBD2. CDR1 is SGHRS and CDR2 is YFSETQ in the germline V gene. The J segment lost 2 bases and the V segment lost 0 bases, leaving 7 bases of the junction unmatched. CDR3 length equals 16 residues. The CDR3 reads CASSLAGSSGQETQYF. Here the CDR3 DNA reads TGCGCCAGCAGCTTGGCCGGATCTAGCGGACAAGAGACCCAGTACTTC.

The chain is built from TRBV7-6 and TRBJ2-7; a weak D match, TRBD2 (6 bases). Germline CDR1 and CDR2: SGHVS and FNYEAQ. V was cut by 5 bases and J by 0 bases, with 14 bases left in between. The CDR3 has 15 residues. CDR3 sequence reads: CASSRLGGDSYEQYF. Here the CDR3 DNA reads TGTGCCAGCAGCCGCCTGGGCGGGGACTCCTACGAGCAGTACTTC. Together with reference TRBV7-6 and TRBJ2-7, the CDR3 gives the full variable domain: GAGVSQSPRYKVTKRGQDVALRCDPISGHVSLYWYRQALGQGPEFLTYFNYEAQQDKSGLPNDRFSAERPEGSISTLTIQRTEQRDSAMYRCASSRLGGDSYEQYFGPGTRLTVT.

The rearrangement joins TRBV20-1 to TRBJ2-5, with D hard to call. Germline CDR1 DFQATT, CDR2 SNEGSKA (reference sequence). The CDR3 runs to 12 residues. Trimming shortened V by 3 bases and J by 5 bases, and 10 bases separated the two germline ends. CDR3 coding DNA: TGCAGTGCTAGCCTGGGTATGGAGACCCAGTACTTC. Translating it yields CSASLGMETQYF.

There are many counts of this clonotype. This chain uses TRBV28 with TRBJ2-5; 8 bases match TRBD2. The CDR3 runs to 15 residues. After removal of 8 bases from V and 5 bases from J, the junction contained 13 bases not matched to a gene. CDR1 and CDR2 from the germline V gene are MDHEN and SYDVKM. The CDR3 region is CASHSSGVGGETQYF. In DNA form, the CDR3 reads TGTGCCAGCCACAGTAGCGGGGTGGGAGGGGAGACCCAGTACTTC.

As regards this clonotype: A much more abundant neighbour one base away suggests this may be a read error. The chain combines TRBV20-1 with TRBJ2-1, with D possibly called TRBD1 or TRBD2 (7 bases each). The germline gives CDR1 DFQATT, CDR2 SNEGSKA (reference sequence). The CDR3 covers 14 residues. V was cut by 7 bases and J by 9 bases, with 22 bases left in between. DNA for the CDR3: TGCAGTGGATTCTATTTGGGAGGGGACAGTGAGCAGTTCTTC. This codes for CSGFYLGGDSEQFF.

This clonotype was seen only a few times. The rearrangement joins TRBV4-2 to TRBJ1-3, with D hard to call. The germline gives CDR1 LGHNA, CDR2 YNFKEQ. This CDR3 spans 16 amino acids. V was trimmed by 4 bases and J by 1 base, leaving 14 bases between them. CDR3 sequence: CASSPSSSESGNTIYF. CDR3 bases: TGTGCCAGCAGCCCCTCGTCCTCAGAGTCTGGAAACACCATATATTTT.

This sequence joins TRBV5-1 and TRBJ2-1; 10 nucleotides line up with TRBD2. The CDR3 length is 15 residues. Germline loops: CDR1 SGHRS, CDR2 YFSETQ. The V segment lost 1 base and the J segment 8 bases; nucleotides outside the gene matches: 6. The CDR3 DNA sequence: TGCGCCAGCAGCTTGTTTTCTAGCGGGAGTGATGAGCAGTTCTTC. Its protein product is CASSLFSSGSDEQFF.

Many counts were recorded for this clonotype. The chain links TRBV30 to TRBJ1-2; 7 nucleotides agree with TRBD1. This CDR3 comprises 15 residues. Germline-derived CDR1 and CDR2 are GTSNPN and SVGIG (reference sequence). V shed 4 bases, J shed 9 bases, and the junction held 17 bases outside the gene matches. The CDR3 sequence: CAWNGGPTGRISYTF. CDR3 sequence (DNA): TGTGCCTGGAATGGTGGTCCGACAGGGAGGATAAGCTACACCTTC.

This clonotype was picked up a small number of times. Here the CDR3 DNA reads TGCGCCAGCAGCTACCCTAGGGAGTACGAGCAGTACTTC. It codes for CASSYPREYEQYF. The chain is built from TRBV5-1 and TRBJ2-7, with a weak D call TRBD2 (5 bases). Germline CDR1 reads SGHRS; CDR2 reads YFSETQ. The V gene lost 3 bases and the J gene lost 4 bases, with 11 bases spanning the gap. This CDR3 is 13 amino acids long.